The 9 T cell receptor beta chains below were found in one sample sequenced in a study of blood T cell repertoires in COVID-19. TCRdb keeps only in-frame clones here, not all; method: immunoSEQ multiplex PCR. The sample has approximately 73,000 clones, more than 75% seen once. Sequencing input: peripheral blood. The receptors here all came from a woman in her 70s with acute or convalescent COVID-19.

The rearrangement links TRBV19 to TRBJ2-2; 7 nucleotides match TRBD1. The V gene's germline CDR1 is LNHDA and CDR2 SQIVND (reference sequence). CDR3 length: 14 residues. The J segment lost 3 bases and the V segment lost 4 bases, leaving 2 bases of the junction unmatched. CDR3 sequence: CASSTGGDTGELFF. The CDR3 DNA follows: TGTGCCAGTAGTACAGGGGGAGACACCGGGGAGCTGTTTTTT.

The V call is TRBV28, the J call TRBJ2-1; TRBD1 agrees at 10 bases. V shed 1 base, J shed 5 bases, and the junction held 8 bases outside the gene matches. CDR1 is MDHEN, CDR2 SYDVKM, per germline. This CDR3 is 17 amino acids long. The DNA of the CDR3 is TGTGCCAGCAGTTTATCCGGTCGGGACAGGGGTAACAATGAGCAGTTCTTC. Protein: CASSLSGRDRGNNEQFF.

The CDR3 DNA sequence: TGCGCCAGCAGTAGCGGCAGCAACACTGAAGCTTTCTTT. This translates into CASSSGSNTEAFF. The V gene is TRBV5-1, the J gene TRBJ1-1; the D is unclear. The V gene lost 5 bases and the J gene lost 2 bases, with 10 bases spanning the gap. Germline V gives CDR1 SGHRS, CDR2 YFSETQ. CDR3 length equals 13 residues.

The CDR3 loop reads CASSLEGLRGSDTEAFF. Written as DNA, the CDR3 is TGTGCCAGCAGCTTAGAGGGCCTCAGGGGCAGTGACACTGAAGCTTTCTTT. This rearrangement joins TRBV11-3 to TRBJ1-1; a weak D match, TRBD1 (6 bases). This CDR3 is built from 17 residues. Germline CDR1 reads SGHNT; CDR2 reads YENEEA. V lost 0 bases to trimming and J lost 3 bases, with 17 bases between them.

This chain uses TRBV18 with TRBJ2-3, with 9 bases lining up with TRBD1. Losses at the gene ends were 2 bases for V and 0 bases for J; bases not matched to a gene: 12. This CDR3 is 19 amino acids long. The germline V gene encodes CDR1 KGHSH and CDR2 LQKENI. Here the CDR3 DNA reads TGTGCCAGCTCACCAAGGAGGACAGGGGACCGCCCCAGCACAGATACGCAGTATTTT. Its translation: CASSPRRTGDRPSTDTQYF. Full variable domain (rest looked up from reference TRBV18 and TRBJ2-3): NAGVMQNPRHLVRRRGQEARLRCSPMKGHSHVYWYRQLPEEGLKFMVYLQKENIIDESGMPKERFSAEFPKEGPSILRIQQVVRGDSAAYFCASSPRRTGDRPSTDTQYFGPGTRLTVL.

The V call is TRBV29-1, the J call TRBJ1-1; maybe TRBD1 (6 bases). Trimming shortened V by 3 bases and J by 5 bases, and 13 bases separated the two germline ends. This CDR3 has 13 residues. Per germline, CDR1 SQVTM and CDR2 ANQGSEA. In DNA form, the CDR3 reads TGCAGCGTTGAGGGAGGGGGATGGACTGAAGCTTTCTTT. Protein product: CSVEGGGWTEAFF.

The chain is built from TRBV6-5 and TRBJ1-1; D is ambiguous. Germline V gives CDR1 MNHEY, CDR2 SVGAGI. The CDR3 runs to 13 residues. V lost 7 bases and J lost 0, with 9 bases in between. The CDR3 reads CASNGRMNTEAFF. The CDR3, as DNA: TGTGCCAGCAACGGCAGGATGAACACTGAAGCTTTCTTT.

V usage is TRBV12-2 and J usage is TRBJ1-2. TRBV12-2 is a listed pseudogene. CDR3 length: 17 residues. CDR3 region: CASRLVRRGFLNYGYTF. Here the CDR3 DNA reads TGTGCAAGTCGCTTAGTAAGGCGGGGATTTCTTAACTATGGCTACACCTTC.

The CDR3 region has the DNA TGTGCCAGCAGTTCGGCCTACGAGCAGTACTTC. This gives the protein CASSSAYEQYF. The chain uses TRBV12-3 or TRBV12-4 and TRBJ2-7; no reliable D call. The CDR3 runs to 11 residues. V lost 4 bases and J 2 bases, leaving 3 bases between the germline ends.